The sequence of this T cell receptor (beta chain) was determined in a study of CD8+ T cells in alopecia areata. As concerns this clone: A junction end diverges from the germline sequence, so it may reflect a read error.

This CDR3 is built from 13 residues. Germline V gene lookup returns CDR1 MNHNS and CDR2 SASEGT. Extraction and reverse transcription of RNA yielded cDNA as the sequencing template. Using immunoSEQ multiplex PCR, the repertoire was profiled, and TCRdb retains in-frame clones only, with some absent. This table holds 150,000 to 200,000 clones, less than 75% found once. Sample treatment: oral pan-JAK inhibitor, 5-10 mg twice daily. The origin of this receptor is a human donor with alopecia areata. The sample in question was CD4+ T cells sorted from blood, obtained at approximately week 60, from a patient treated with tofacitinib. The chain links TRBV6-1 to TRBJ1-4; TRBD1 matches at 8 bases. The CDR3 DNA sequence: TGTGCCAGCAGTGAATCCTGGACAGGGAGGCCTACTTTT. Protein product: CASSESWTGRPTF.